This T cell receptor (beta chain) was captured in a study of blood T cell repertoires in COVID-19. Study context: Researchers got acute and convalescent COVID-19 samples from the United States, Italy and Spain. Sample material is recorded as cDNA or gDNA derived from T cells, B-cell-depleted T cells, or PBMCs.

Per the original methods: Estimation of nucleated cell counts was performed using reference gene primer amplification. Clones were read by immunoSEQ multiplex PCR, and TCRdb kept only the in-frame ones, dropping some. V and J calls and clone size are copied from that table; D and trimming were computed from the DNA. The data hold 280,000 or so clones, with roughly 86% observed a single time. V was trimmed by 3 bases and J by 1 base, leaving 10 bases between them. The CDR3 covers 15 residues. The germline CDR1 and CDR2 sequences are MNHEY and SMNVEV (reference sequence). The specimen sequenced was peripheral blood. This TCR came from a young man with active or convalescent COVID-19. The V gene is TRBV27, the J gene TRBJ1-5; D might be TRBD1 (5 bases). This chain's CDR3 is CASSFVGASNQPQHF. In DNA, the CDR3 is TGTGCCAGCAGTTTCGTAGGGGCGAGCAATCAGCCCCAGCATTTT.